The rows below give T cell receptor beta chains drawn from one sample of a study of blood T cell repertoires in COVID-19. The table came from immunoSEQ multiplex PCR; TCRdb's copy has only in-frame clones and leaves some out. The sample consists of about 140,000 clones, 88% of them appearing once. Specimen: peripheral blood. The receptor set was obtained from a man aged 50 to 60 with active or convalescent COVID-19. Both conserved end residues are part of each CDR3. Size values are once, few and many counts, or a class for expanded clones, and some rows have none.

clone size	V gene	CDR3 protein
NA	TRBV6-6	CASGGSQGAVEVRKLFF
NA	TRBV28	CASGIPTGVFSYEQYF
NA	TRBV18	CASSEGAGNSPLHF
NA	TRBV28	CASSLKPGLAAQETQYF
NA	TRBV2	CASGGQSTGELFF
NA	TRBV27	CASTPRGGGQPQHF
NA	TRBV5-4	CASSLYHFKEQYF
NA	TRBV9	CASSVEPQGLAGAQYF
once	TRBV19	CASSMSIPGANVLTF
NA	TRBV19	CASSLGQARTNQPQHF
NA	TRBV5-4	CASSLLAGGQEQYF
NA	TRBV7-7	CATGLAGGPGVGELFF
NA	TRBV27	CASSLGGLTDTQYF
NA	TRBV28	CASRPTGTSRANEQFF
NA	TRBV18	CASSPGTGTNYGYTF
NA	TRBV6-5	CASSYSIDRVFYEQYF
NA	TRBV28	CASSTTGNTEAFF
NA	TRBV20-1	CSASGAYNSPLHF
once	TRBV2	CASSAERSPQETQYF
few	TRBV12-3/TRBV12-4	CASSQGPTEAFF
NA	TRBV11-2	CASSPQTGGVHREQFF
once	TRBV28	CASSDGQGDETQYF
NA	TRBV6-5	CASSYSRGVNTEAFF
once	TRBV19	CASSITLRGRVSEAFF
NA	TRBV5-4	CASSWTGRETQYF
NA	TRBV7-2	CASSLGSSGRKPYEQYF
NA	TRBV7-8	CASSKTVLAGVAANTGELFF
NA	TRBV4-1	CASSPLAGGPPYEQYF
NA	TRBV21-1	CASSRDRAQSYEQYF
once	TRBV7-9	CASSHTGRGNSYEQYF
NA	TRBV20-1	CSASRDSPLHF
once	TRBV6-6	CASTTGGAYEQYF
NA	TRBV9	CASSRGTGGLGGYEQYF
NA	TRBV25-1	CASETGGSNEKLFF
many	TRBV10-1	CATKEDRDYDTQYF
NA	TRBV24-1	CATSDSLNTEAFF
NA	TRBV18	CASSPGRTATYEQYF
NA	TRBV11-2	CASSLDHSYNEQFF
NA	TRBV19	CASSIAGRGDIEQYF
NA	TRBV6-5	CASSSPAGIYEQFF
NA	TRBV6-5	CASSRGSGAPYEQYF
NA	TRBV5-8	CASGFTDRGQGEQFF
NA	TRBV18	CASSTPTGRRGNEQYF
once	TRBV29-1	CSVQGTYQETQYF
NA	TRBV5-1	CASSPGHGPEQYF
NA	TRBV29-1	CSVEEGDSGGSYEQYF
NA	TRBV19	CASADRGTNSPLHF
NA	TRBV11-3	CASSLGERLAGASSTDTQYF
NA	TRBV5-6	CASSLPLQVLRTYNEQFF
NA	TRBV5-1	CASSKGDYNEQFF
NA	TRBV3-1/TRBV3-2	CASSPEDRRGAPNEQFF
NA	TRBV5-1	CASSTAYEQYF
NA	TRBV10-2	CASSVPGRAYNEQFF
NA	TRBV9	CASSLGGGTGTYGYTF
NA	TRBV10-1	CASSRDRGTDTQYF
once	TRBV4-2	CASSQDYTSGIYEQYF
NA	TRBV11-2	CASSFSSGSYNEQFF
NA	TRBV3-1/TRBV3-2	CASSTASGSYNEQFF
NA	TRBV19	CASSISSGRDYEQYF